A selection of T cell receptor beta chains follows, all from one sample in a study of T cells in localized non-small cell lung cancer. The method was immunoSEQ multiplex PCR; TCRdb's version includes in-frame clones alone and lacks a portion of them. The sample comprises about 43,000 clones, 91% of which are singletons, and 10% rests with the top ten. The sample in question was PBMCs, obtained before any cancer treatment. All receptors come from a woman aged 40-69 years with stage II lung adenocarcinoma. The CDR3 runs from the conserved cysteine through the conserved F or W. A D gene is named only where the DNA matches it firmly. Not all rows give a size; the values are once, few, many and, for expanded clones, a class.

abundance	v_gene	j_gene	d_gene	CDR3nt	CDR3aa
.	TRBV27	TRBJ1-1	.	TGTGCCAGCAGTTTCCTCGGTGAAGCTTTCTTT	CASSFLGEAFF
.	TRBV19	TRBJ2-3	TRBD1	TGTGCCAGTAGCGCCACAGGGGGCAAAGATACGCAGTATTTT	CASSATGGKDTQYF
.	TRBV10-3	TRBJ2-7	TRBD1	TGTGCCATCCGGACAGGGGCACTCTCCTACGAGCAGTACTTC	CAIRTGALSYEQYF
once	TRBV11-2	TRBJ2-1	.	TGTGCCAGCAGCTTTGATGTTGCCACTTACAATGAGCAGTTCTTC	CASSFDVATYNEQFF
few	TRBV2	TRBJ1-1	.	TGTGCCAGCAGTGAACGCGGGGGGAACACTGAAGCTTTCTTT	CASSERGGNTEAFF
.	TRBV10-3	TRBJ1-4	.	TGTGCCATCAGCCCCGGGGGGCTGGATGAAAAACTGTTTTTT	CAISPGGLDEKLFF
.	TRBV28	TRBJ2-7	TRBD1	TGTGCCACCACGACAGGGGCCGCCTACGAGCAGTACTTC	CATTTGAAYEQYF
.	TRBV28	TRBJ1-5	.	TGTGCCAGCACCAGGGACAGCAATCAGCCCCAGCATTTT	CASTRDSNQPQHF
.	TRBV27	TRBJ2-1	.	TGTGCCAGCAGTTTAGGGGTGGGTGCCGGGCCCGGGAACAATGAGCAGTTCTTC	CASSLGVGAGPGNNEQFF
few	TRBV6-6	TRBJ1-2	.	TGTGCCAGCAGCTCGGACAGAACCGCTAACTATGGCTACACCTTC	CASSSDRTANYGYTF
.	TRBV4-1	TRBJ1-5	TRBD1	TGCGCCAGCAGCCGGTACGGGACAGGGATTCAGCCCCAGCATTTT	CASSRYGTGIQPQHF
.	TRBV6-6	TRBJ2-5	.	TGTGCCAGCAATACCCCCCCGGGGGGCGGCGTAGAGACCCAGTACTTC	CASNTPPGGGVETQYF
.	TRBV5-1	TRBJ2-2	.	TGCGCCAGCAGCTTGACCGCGGATGGGAACACCGGGGAGCTGTTTTTT	CASSLTADGNTGELFF
.	TRBV6-1	TRBJ2-7	.	TGTGCCAGCAGTGGCCAAGGGGTCGGCTACTCCGAGCAGTACTTC	CASSGQGVGYSEQYF
.	TRBV9	TRBJ2-5	.	TGTGCCAGCAGCGTTGGCGGCCGAGGGGCGGAGACCCAGTACTTC	CASSVGGRGAETQYF
.	TRBV7-2	TRBJ2-3	.	TGTGCCAGCAGCGAGCGGGTCACAGATACGCAGTATTTT	CASSERVTDTQYF
.	TRBV4-1	TRBJ2-3	TRBD2	TGCGCCAGCAGCCAAGTCCGAGGACTAGCGGGCCGAGATACGCAGTATTTT	CASSQVRGLAGRDTQYF
.	TRBV19	TRBJ1-2	.	TGTGCCAGTATAGAGAAAAGCGGAGGGCGGATGTATGGCTACACCTTC	CASIEKSGGRMYGYTF
.	TRBV28	TRBJ2-7	TRBD1	TGTGCCAGCAGTTTTGCGGGACAGGGGATCTACGAGCAGTACTTC	CASSFAGQGIYEQYF
.	TRBV7-2	TRBJ1-2	.	TGTGCCAGCTCCGAAACTGCTAACTATGGCTACACCTTC	CASSETANYGYTF
.	TRBV11-3	TRBJ2-1	.	TGTGCCAGCAGTTTGGGTATTAGGAATGAGCAGTTCTTC	CASSLGIRNEQFF
.	TRBV28	TRBJ1-5	.	TGTGCCAGCAGTTTTCTAAGCAGGGGCGATCAGCCCCAGCATTTT	CASSFLSRGDQPQHF
.	TRBV4-2	TRBJ1-2	TRBD1	TGTGCCAGCAGCCAAGATTCGGGGGCCAGGGGGCATGGCTACACCTTC	CASSQDSGARGHGYTF
.	TRBV5-4	TRBJ1-1	.	TGTGCCAGCAGCTTGGCAGGGGACGGGACTGAAGCTTTCTTT	CASSLAGDGTEAFF
.	TRBV7-9	TRBJ2-1	.	TGTGCCAGCAGCCTAGGGACAACCTACAATGAGCAGTTCTTC	CASSLGTTYNEQFF
once	TRBV10-2	TRBJ2-7	TRBD1	TGCGCCAGCATCAACAGGGGCCGTAGCTCCTACGAGCAGTACTTC	CASINRGRSSYEQYF
.	TRBV5-4	TRBJ2-1	TRBD2	TGTGCCAGCAGCTTGGGTAGCGGGGGGGCCCGACCCAATGAGCAGTTCTTC	CASSLGSGGARPNEQFF
.	TRBV6-1	TRBJ2-7	TRBD1	TGTGCCAGCAGTTTACAGGGGGCGAGCCACGAGCAGTACTTC	CASSLQGASHEQYF
.	TRBV5-5	TRBJ1-2	TRBD1	TGTGCCAGCAGCTTGACAGGGGACTCCTATGGCTACACCTTC	CASSLTGDSYGYTF
.	TRBV4-1	TRBJ1-1	.	TGCGCCAGCAGCCAAATCTCCGACAGGCGGAGGGAAGCTTTCTTT	CASSQISDRRREAFF
.	TRBV19	TRBJ2-2	.	TGTGCCAGTAGTATAGTAGGGAAGGACACCGGGGAGCTGTTTTTT	CASSIVGKDTGELFF
.	TRBV5-1	TRBJ2-3	.	TGCGCCAGCAGGATCAGGGATACGCAGTATTTT	CASRIRDTQYF
.	TRBV13	TRBJ2-3	TRBD1	TGTGCCAGCAGCCCGGGTTACCGGACAGGAATTTTTACAGATACGCAGTATTTT	CASSPGYRTGIFTDTQYF
.	TRBV19	TRBJ2-7	.	TGTGCCAGTAGTATTCTAGAGGGGTCCGAGCAGTACTTC	CASSILEGSEQYF
.	TRBV5-1	TRBJ2-7	TRBD2	TGCGCCAGCAGCCCTAGCGGCTGGTACGAGCAGTACTTC	CASSPSGWYEQYF
.	TRBV7-3	TRBJ1-1	TRBD1	TGTGCCAGCAGCCCCTCTGTCTCAGGGGGTAGTATAACTGAAGCTTTCTTT	CASSPSVSGGSITEAFF